What follows describes a single T cell receptor beta chain. This sample is drawn from a study of T cells after yellow fever vaccination. Via MiXCR, TCRdb re-called the 5' RACE reads, giving one row per CDR3 protein. The sample includes some 600,000 distinct CDR3 sequences, roughly an eighth of them seen just once. V lost 4 bases, J lost 7 bases, and 8 bases lay in between. CDR3 length: 11 amino acids. The germline V gene has CDR1 SQVTM and CDR2 ANQGSEA. The material was PBMCs, obtained on the day of the yellow fever booster vaccination. The chain links TRBV29-1 to TRBJ2-1; D gene uncertain. The receptor was isolated from a man aged 25 to 40 who received the YFV17D yellow fever vaccine. CDR3 DNA sequence: TGCAGCGTTGGTGAAGGGAATGAGCAGTTCTTC. Translation gives CSVGEGNEQFF.